The TCR beta chain described here comes from a study of T cells in Graves' hyperthyroidism and ophthalmopathy (dated by TCRdb to the late 2010s). Describing the broader study: Peripheral blood samples were taken at the time of initial diagnosis, prior to any treatment. To identify TCR V-J signatures that set the groups apart, the researchers used a discovery cohort of 100 patients, made up of roughly 40 with Graves' ophthalmopathy and approximately 57 with stable Graves' hyperthyroidism. Prospective prediction of ophthalmopathy was tested in an independent validation cohort consisting of under 20 hyperthyroidism patients and 15 or so patients who later progressed to ophthalmopathy. The roughly 91 discovery patients were randomly split 7:3 into training and test sets. In more than 5 Graves' hyperthyroidism patients, the study also compared T-cell repertoires from thyroid tissue with T-cell repertoires from blood. Following sampling, methimazole starting at 30 mg daily was given to hyperthyroidism patients, and high-dose intravenous methylprednisolone was given to ophthalmopathy patients. The paper describes TCR Vbeta CDR3 sequencing of some 130 peripheral blood samples, made up of approximately 40 ophthalmopathy patients, around 73 hyperthyroidism patients and roughly 17 progressor patients.

The V and J ends are trimmed by 1 base and 6 bases, leaving 10 bases between them. The germline V gene specifies MGHRA as CDR1 and YSYEKL as CDR2. Reading from cysteine to phenylalanine, the CDR3 counts 13 amino acids. Left in the record is the CDR3 DNA by itself, 39 bases read in frame from the first base. Amplification of TCR beta CDR3 regions was carried out from RNA transcripts. The TCR CDR3 was subjected to a first round of RT-PCR using the HTBI primer set and the Qiagen OneStep RT-PCR kit. The libraries were constructed in a second round of multiplex PCR and then size-selected and purified. Paired-end sequencing of the libraries was performed with 100 bp reads on an Illumina HiSeq2000. Per the source publication's procedure: SOAPnuke was used to process the raw data, throwing out any read that contained adapters or uncalled bases, had a mean Phred below 15, or lacked an exact constant-primer or identifier match. COPE v1.2.5 was used to merge high-quality paired reads, and clonotypes were defined as unique nucleotide sequences. MiTCR v1.1 was used to align clonotypes to the IMGT TRBV, TRBD and TRBJ reference segments. The analysis was restricted to V-J combinations with a frequency above 0.0001, which together covered 99.2% of the repertoires. The TCS score was defined as the ratio of F50 (clonal expansion) to E x V (chaos), calculated using BLOSUM62-based TCRdist between CDR3 peptides within each V-J. Welch's t-statistics and random forest reduced approximately 520 V-J features to 13, which were used in a naive Bayes classifier (R e1071). TCRdb reworked the public reads: Q25 trimming with fastp, MiXCR clone assembly, productive beta chains retained. Every CDR3 protein is listed once, alongside the most common genes and DNA of its rows. TCRdb, not the original authors, processed these V and J calls. The sample profile shows about 590,000 distinct CDR3 sequences; 12% to 15% of them were found once. The ten largest account for roughly 7% of the sample.

The sample holds many counts of this clonotype. The clone's antigen remains unknown. Base-call qualities are not available, and no considerably larger clone is one nucleotide away. The investigation overall reported the following: No statistical method was used to set the sample size in advance, and investigators knew the group allocation. Ophthalmopathy was separated from stable hyperthyroidism by a 13 V-J signature model, with approximately 89% sensitivity and approximately 81% specificity obtained in cross-validation and 80%/75% obtained in testing. Blood samples also contained most of the expanded thyroid clonotypes (frequency above 0.001), which suggests that blood repertoires may reflect thyroid immune responses. In validation, progression to ophthalmopathy was predicted by the model with more than 65% sensitivity and under 85% specificity, a median of approximately 6.5 months before onset.

Ophthalmopathy patients had moderately to severely active disease, Clinical Activity Score of at least 3, NOSPECS grade of at least 4, and duration under 3 months. Patients with uncontrolled infections, other autoimmune diseases, pregnancy or lactation were excluded. Clinical symptoms, serum thyroxine and TRAb, thyroid ultrasound, and orbital computed tomography formed the basis for the diagnoses. PBMCs were separated from 7.5 to 10 ml of fresh peripheral blood using Ficoll-Paque density gradient centrifugation. Total RNA was extracted using Trizol reagent, and RNA quality was assessed on an Agilent 2100 Bioanalyzer.

This receptor chain uses TRBV4-1 and TRBJ2-7; a tentative D call is TRBD2 (6 bases match). This receptor was identified in a woman aged 18-35 years with Graves' ophthalmopathy. Sequencing used blood. CDR3 protein: CASSQGGVFEQYF. The nucleotide sequence is TGCGCCAGCAGCCAAGGGGGGGTTTTCGAGCAGTACTTC.